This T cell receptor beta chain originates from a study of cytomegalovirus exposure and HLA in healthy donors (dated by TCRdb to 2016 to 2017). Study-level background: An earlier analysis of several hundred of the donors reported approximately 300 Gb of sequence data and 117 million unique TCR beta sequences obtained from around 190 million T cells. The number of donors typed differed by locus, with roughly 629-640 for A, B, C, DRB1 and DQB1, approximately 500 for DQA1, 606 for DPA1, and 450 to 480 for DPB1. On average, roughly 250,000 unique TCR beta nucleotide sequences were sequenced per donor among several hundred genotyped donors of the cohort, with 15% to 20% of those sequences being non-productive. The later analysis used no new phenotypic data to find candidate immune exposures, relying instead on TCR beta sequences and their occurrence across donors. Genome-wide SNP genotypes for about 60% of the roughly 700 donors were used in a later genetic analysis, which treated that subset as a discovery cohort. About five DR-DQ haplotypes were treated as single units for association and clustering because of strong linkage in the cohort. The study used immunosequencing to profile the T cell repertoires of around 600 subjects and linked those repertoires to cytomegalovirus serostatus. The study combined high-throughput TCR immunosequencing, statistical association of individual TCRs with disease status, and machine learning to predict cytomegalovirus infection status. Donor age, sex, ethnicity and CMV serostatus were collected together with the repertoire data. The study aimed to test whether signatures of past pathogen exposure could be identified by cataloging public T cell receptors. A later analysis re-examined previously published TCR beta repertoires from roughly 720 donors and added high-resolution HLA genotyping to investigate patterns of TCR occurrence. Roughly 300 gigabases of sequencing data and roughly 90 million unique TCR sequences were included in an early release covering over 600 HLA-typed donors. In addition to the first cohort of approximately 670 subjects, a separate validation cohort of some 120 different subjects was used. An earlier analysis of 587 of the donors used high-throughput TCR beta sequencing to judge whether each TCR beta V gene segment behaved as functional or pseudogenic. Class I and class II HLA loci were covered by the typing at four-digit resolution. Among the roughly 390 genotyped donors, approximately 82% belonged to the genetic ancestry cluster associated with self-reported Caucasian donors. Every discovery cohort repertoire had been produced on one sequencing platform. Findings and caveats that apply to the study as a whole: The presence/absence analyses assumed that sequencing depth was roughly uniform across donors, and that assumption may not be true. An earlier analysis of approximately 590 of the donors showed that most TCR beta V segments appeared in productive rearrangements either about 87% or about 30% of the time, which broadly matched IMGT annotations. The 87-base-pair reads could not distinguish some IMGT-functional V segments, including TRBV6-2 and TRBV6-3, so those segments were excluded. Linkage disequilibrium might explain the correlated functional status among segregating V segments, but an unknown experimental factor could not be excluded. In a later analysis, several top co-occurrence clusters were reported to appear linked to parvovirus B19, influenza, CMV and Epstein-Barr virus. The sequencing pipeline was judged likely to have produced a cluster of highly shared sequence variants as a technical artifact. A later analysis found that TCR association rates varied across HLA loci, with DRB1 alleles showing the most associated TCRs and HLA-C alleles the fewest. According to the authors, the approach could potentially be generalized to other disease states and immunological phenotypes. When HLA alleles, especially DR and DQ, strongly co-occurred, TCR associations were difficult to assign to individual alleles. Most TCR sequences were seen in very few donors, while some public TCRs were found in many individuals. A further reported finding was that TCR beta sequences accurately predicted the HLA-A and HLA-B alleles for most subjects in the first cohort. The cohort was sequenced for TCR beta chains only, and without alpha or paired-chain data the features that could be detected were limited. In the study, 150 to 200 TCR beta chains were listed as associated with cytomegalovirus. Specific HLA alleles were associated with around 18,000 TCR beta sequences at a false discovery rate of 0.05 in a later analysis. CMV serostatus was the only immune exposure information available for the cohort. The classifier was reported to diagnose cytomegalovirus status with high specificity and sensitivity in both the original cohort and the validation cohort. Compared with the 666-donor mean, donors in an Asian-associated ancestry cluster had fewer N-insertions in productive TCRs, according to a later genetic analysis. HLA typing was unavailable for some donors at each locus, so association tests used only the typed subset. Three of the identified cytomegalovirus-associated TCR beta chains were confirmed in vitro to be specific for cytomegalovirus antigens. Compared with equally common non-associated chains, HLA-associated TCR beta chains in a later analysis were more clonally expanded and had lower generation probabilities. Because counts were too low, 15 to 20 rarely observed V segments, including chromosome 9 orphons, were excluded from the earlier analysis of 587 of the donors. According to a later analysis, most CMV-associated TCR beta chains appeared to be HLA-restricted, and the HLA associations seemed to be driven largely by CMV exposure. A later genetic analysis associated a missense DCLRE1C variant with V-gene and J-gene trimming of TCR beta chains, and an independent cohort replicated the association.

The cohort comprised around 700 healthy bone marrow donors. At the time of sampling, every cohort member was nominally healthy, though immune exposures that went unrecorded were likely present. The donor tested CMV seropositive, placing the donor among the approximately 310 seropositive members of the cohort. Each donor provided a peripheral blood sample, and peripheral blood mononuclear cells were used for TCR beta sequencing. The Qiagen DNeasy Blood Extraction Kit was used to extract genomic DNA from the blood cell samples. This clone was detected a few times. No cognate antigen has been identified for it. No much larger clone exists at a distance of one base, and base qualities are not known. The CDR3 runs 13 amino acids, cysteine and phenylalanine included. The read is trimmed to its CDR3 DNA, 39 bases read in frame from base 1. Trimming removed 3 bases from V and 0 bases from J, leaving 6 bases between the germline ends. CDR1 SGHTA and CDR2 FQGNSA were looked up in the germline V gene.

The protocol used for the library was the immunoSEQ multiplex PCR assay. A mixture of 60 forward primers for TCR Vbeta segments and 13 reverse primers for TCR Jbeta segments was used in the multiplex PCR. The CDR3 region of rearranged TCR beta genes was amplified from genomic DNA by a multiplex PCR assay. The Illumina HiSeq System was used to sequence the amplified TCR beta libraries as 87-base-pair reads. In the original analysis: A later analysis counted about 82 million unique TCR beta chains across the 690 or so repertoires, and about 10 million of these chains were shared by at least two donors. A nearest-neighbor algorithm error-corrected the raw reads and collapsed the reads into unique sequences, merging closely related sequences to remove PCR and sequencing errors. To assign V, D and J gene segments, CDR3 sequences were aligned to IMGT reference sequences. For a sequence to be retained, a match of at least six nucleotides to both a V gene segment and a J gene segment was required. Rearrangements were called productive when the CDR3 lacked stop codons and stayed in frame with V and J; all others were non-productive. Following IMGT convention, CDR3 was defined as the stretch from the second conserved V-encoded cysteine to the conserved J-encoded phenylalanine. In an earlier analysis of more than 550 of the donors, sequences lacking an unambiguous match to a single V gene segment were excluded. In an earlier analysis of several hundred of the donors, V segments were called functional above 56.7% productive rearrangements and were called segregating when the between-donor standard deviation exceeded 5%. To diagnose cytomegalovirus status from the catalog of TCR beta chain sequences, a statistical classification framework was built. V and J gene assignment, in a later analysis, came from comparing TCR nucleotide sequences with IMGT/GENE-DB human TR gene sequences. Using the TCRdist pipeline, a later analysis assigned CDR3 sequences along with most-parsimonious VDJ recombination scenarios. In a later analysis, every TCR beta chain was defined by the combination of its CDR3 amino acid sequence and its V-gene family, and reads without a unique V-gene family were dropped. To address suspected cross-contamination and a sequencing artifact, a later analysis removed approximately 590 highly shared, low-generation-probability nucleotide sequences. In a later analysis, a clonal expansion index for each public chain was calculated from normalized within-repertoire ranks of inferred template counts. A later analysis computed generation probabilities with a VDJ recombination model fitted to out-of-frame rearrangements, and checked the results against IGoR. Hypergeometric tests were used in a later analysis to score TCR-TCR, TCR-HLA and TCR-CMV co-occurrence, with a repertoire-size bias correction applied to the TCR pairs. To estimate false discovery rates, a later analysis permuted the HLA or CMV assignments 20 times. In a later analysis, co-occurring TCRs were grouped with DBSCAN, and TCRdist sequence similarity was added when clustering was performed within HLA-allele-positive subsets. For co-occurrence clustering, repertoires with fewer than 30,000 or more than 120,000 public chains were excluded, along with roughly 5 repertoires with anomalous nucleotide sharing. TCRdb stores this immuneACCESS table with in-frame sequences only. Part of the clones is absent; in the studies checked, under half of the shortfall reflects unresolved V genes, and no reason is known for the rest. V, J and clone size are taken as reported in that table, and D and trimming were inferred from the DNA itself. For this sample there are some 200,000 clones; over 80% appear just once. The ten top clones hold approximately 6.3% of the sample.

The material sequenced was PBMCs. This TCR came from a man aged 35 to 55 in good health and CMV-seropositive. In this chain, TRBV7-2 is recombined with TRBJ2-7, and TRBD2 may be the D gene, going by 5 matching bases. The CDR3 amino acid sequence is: CASSFGVSYEQYF. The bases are TGTGCCAGCAGCTTCGGGGTCTCCTACGAGCAGTACTTC.